This T cell receptor (beta chain) was documented in a study of T-cell reconstitution after alpha-beta-depleted transplantation in children. Unique molecular identifiers tagged the TCRbeta library. TCRdb re-called the PCR reads through MiXCR, storing one row per CDR3 protein. The profile shows hundreds of thousands of distinct CDR3 sequences, 30% to 35% of them singletons. The length of the CDR3 is 11 residues. V lost 6 bases and J 5 bases, leaving 5 bases between the germline ends. Germline assignment: CDR1 MDHEN and CDR2 SYDVKM. This TCR came from a human donor who donated a stem cell graft to a child with aplastic anemia. V gene TRBV28 combines with J gene TRBJ2-4, with D maybe TRBD1 (5 bases). Sequences were derived from PBMCs from the stem cell graft donor, sampled from the stem cell graft. The CDR3 DNA reads TGTGCCAGCAGAGGGGAAAACATTCAGTACTTC. Its protein product is CASRGENIQYF.